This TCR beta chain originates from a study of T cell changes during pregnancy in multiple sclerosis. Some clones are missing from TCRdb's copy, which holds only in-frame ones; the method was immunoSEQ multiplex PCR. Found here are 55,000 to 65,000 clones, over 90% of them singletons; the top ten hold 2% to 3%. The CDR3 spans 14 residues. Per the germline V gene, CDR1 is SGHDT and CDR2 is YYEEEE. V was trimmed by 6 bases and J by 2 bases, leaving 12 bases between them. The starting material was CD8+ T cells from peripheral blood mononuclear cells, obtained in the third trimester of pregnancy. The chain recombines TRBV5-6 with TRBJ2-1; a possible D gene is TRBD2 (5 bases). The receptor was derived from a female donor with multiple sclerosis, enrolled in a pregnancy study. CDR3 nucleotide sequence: TGTGCCAGCACCGGACTGCAGACCTACAATGAGCAGTTCTTC. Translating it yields CASTGLQTYNEQFF.